These 22 T cell receptor beta chains were sequenced from one sample in a study of T cell changes during pregnancy in multiple sclerosis. The repertoire was sequenced with immunoSEQ multiplex PCR; TCRdb's copy has only in-frame clones and lacks some. The table lists some 60,000 clones, around 93% of them singletons, with roughly 3% in the top ten. The material was peripheral blood, obtained in the second trimester of pregnancy. The receptor source for this set is a female donor in good health, enrolled as a control in a pregnancy study.

This clone was picked up one time. The chain carries TRBV10-3 and TRBJ1-2, with 10 bases lining up with TRBD1. Germline assignment: CDR1 ENHRY and CDR2 SYGVKD. The CDR3 is 15 residues long. V lost 3 bases and J lost 5; bases outside the gene matches: 6. The CDR3 is CAISDQGQGTYGYTF. CDR3 DNA: TGTGCCATCAGTGACCAGGGACAGGGGACTTATGGCTACACCTTC.

The V gene is TRBV27, the J gene TRBJ2-3; maybe TRBD1 (6 bases). The CDR3 totals 15 residues. Trimming cost V 6 bases and J 2 bases, with 15 bases left between them. Germline CDR1 reads MNHEY; CDR2 reads SMNVEV (reference sequence). The CDR3 DNA sequence: TGTGCCAGCAGGAAGGGACAACGGAACACAGATACGCAGTATTTT. Protein sequence: CASRKGQRNTDTQYF.

CDR3 nucleotides: TGCAGTGCTACCCGGGAGACCCAGTACTTC. It encodes CSATRETQYF. The rearrangement uses TRBV20-1 and TRBJ2-5, with unresolved D. The V end was cut by 4 bases, the J end by 5 bases, with 5 bases between. Germline loops: CDR1 DFQATT, CDR2 SNEGSKA (reference sequence). This CDR3 contains 10 residues.

The chain carries TRBV5-6 and TRBJ1-1, with D tentatively TRBD1 (5 bases). CDR3 size: 13 residues. Germline-derived CDR1 and CDR2 are SGHDT and YYEEEE. Trimming left V 2 bases short and J 5 bases short, with 10 bases between. CDR3 nucleotide sequence: TGTGCCAGCAGCTTCCGTGGGGGGACTGAAGCTTTCTTT. Residues: CASSFRGGTEAFF.

For the CDR3, the DNA is TGTGCCAGCAGCCTAGGACAGGGGTCCTACACCGGGGAGCTGTTTTTT. It translates to CASSLGQGSYTGELFF. The V and J genes are TRBV5-4 and TRBJ2-2; 9 bases fit TRBD1. The junction had 7 bases not matched to a gene; V was cut back by 4 bases and J by 3 bases. Germline loops: CDR1 SGHNT, CDR2 YYREEE (reference sequence). This CDR3 is built from 16 residues. The complete variable domain, with remaining parts taken from reference TRBV5-4 and TRBJ2-2, reads ETGVTQSPTHLIKTRGQQVTLRCSSQSGHNTVSWYQQALGQGPQFIFQYYREEENGRGNFPPRFSGLQFPNYSSELNVNALELDDSALYLCASSLGQGSYTGELFFGEGSRLTVL.

The rearrangement links TRBV7-9 to TRBJ2-1, with D possibly matching TRBD2 (6 bases). Trimming removed 1 base at V and 6 bases at J, with 13 bases between. From germline, CDR1 is SEHNR and CDR2 FQNEAQ (reference sequence). The CDR3 has 15 amino acids. The CDR3 DNA reads TGTGCCAGCAGCTTAGGGGCGGGGATCAGCAATGAGCAGTTCTTC. The encoded protein is CASSLGAGISNEQFF.

V gene TRBV7-8 combines with J gene TRBJ2-7, with TRBD1 matching over 7 bases. J was trimmed by 4 bases and V by 1 base; bases with no gene match: 10. The CDR3 is 16 residues long. Germline lookup yields CDR1 SGHVS and CDR2 FQNEAQ. CDR3 sequence: CASSLGSTGTVYEQYF. Written as DNA, the CDR3 is TGTGCCAGCAGCTTAGGTTCGACCGGGACAGTGTACGAGCAGTACTTC.

The J gene is TRBJ2-7, the V gene TRBV7-2, with 12 bases matching TRBD2. The CDR3 consists of 15 residues. CDR1 is SGHTA and CDR2 is FQGNSA in the germline V gene. V lost 5 bases to trimming and J lost 6 bases; unmatched junction nucleotides: 8. This CDR3 reads CASSPASGRAAEQYF. The CDR3 bases are TGTGCCAGCAGCCCCGCTAGCGGGAGGGCCGCCGAGCAGTACTTC.

The chain employs TRBV10-1 and TRBJ2-2; 8 nucleotides align to TRBD2. The J segment lost 5 bases and the V segment lost 7 bases, leaving 9 bases of the junction unmatched. The CDR3 extends over 15 amino acids. Germline-derived CDR1 and CDR2 are WNHNN and SYGVQD (reference sequence). The CDR3 spells CASTYGRGGTGELFF. In DNA, the CDR3 is TGCGCCAGCACCTACGGTCGGGGGGGGACCGGGGAGCTGTTTTTT.

The chain carries TRBV10-3 and TRBJ2-6; 9 positions match TRBD1. After removal of 8 bases from V and 2 bases from J, the junction contained 10 bases not matched to a gene. The V gene's germline CDR1 is ENHRY and CDR2 SYGVKD. This CDR3 is built from 17 residues. The DNA for the CDR3 is TGTGCCATCGCCCAACAGGGGGCGGATCCTGGGGCCAACGTCCTGACTTTC. Translated, it gives CAIAQQGADPGANVLTF.

CDR3 loop: CASRRAGGPAGTYEQYF. CDR3 nucleotide sequence: TGCGCCAGCCGGCGAGCGGGGGGCCCGGCAGGGACTTACGAGCAGTACTTC. The chain is built from TRBV5-1 and TRBJ2-7; the match to TRBD2 covers 9 bases. The CDR3 sequence is 17 residues long. In germline, CDR1 is SGHRS, CDR2 YFSETQ. The V segment lost 7 bases and the J segment 4 bases; nucleotides outside the gene matches: 18.

This clone appeared a single time. The V and J genes are TRBV7-3 and TRBJ1-1; no reliable D call. V lost 5 bases, J lost 4 bases, and 17 bases lay in between. This CDR3 comprises 15 residues. The V gene's germline CDR1 is SGHTA and CDR2 FQGTGA. CDR3 nucleotides: TGTGCCAGCAGCCCCAACCCGGCTGGAGGCACTGAAGCTTTCTTT. Residues: CASSPNPAGGTEAFF.

The V gene is TRBV28, the J gene TRBJ2-6; no reliable D call. Trimming shortened V by 3 bases and J by 0 bases, and 12 bases separated the two germline ends. Germline values: CDR1 MDHEN, CDR2 SYDVKM. The CDR3 sequence is 17 residues long. Here the CDR3 reads CASSLTPYFSGANVLTF. In nucleotides, the CDR3 is TGTGCCAGCAGTTTGACACCCTACTTCTCTGGGGCCAACGTCCTGACTTTC.

This rearrangement joins TRBV29-1 to TRBJ2-3; weak D call: TRBD2 (5 bases). Germline V gene sequence: CDR1 SQVTM, CDR2 ANQGSEA. V lost 2 bases and J lost 7, with 13 bases in between. The CDR3 consists of 13 residues. DNA for the CDR3: TGCAGCGTTGAATACCCACTAGTTAATACGCAGTATTTT. This codes for CSVEYPLVNTQYF.

The CDR3, as DNA: TGTGCCAGCAGCCCCACAGGTTCGAACACTGAAGCTTTCTTT. Translated, it gives CASSPTGSNTEAFF. The chain recombines TRBV7-3 with TRBJ1-1; maybe TRBD1 (5 bases). Germline V gene sequence: CDR1 SGHTA, CDR2 FQGTGA. The CDR3 spans 14 residues. V gave up 5 bases and J gave up 1 base, with 11 bases separating them. Full variable domain (rest looked up from reference TRBV7-3 and TRBJ1-1): GAGVSQTPSNKVTEKGKYVELRCDPISGHTALYWYRQSLGQGPEFLIYFQGTGAADDSGLPNDRFFAVRPEGSVSTLKIQRTERGDSAVYLCASSPTGSNTEAFFGQGTRLTVV.

Concerning this clone: The sample has other DNA sequences that encode this CDR3 too. This chain joins TRBV30 and TRBJ2-7; weak D call: TRBD1 (6 bases). V was cut by 3 bases and J by 4 bases, with 7 bases left in between. The CDR3 totals 11 residues. Looked up from germline, CDR1 is GTSNPN and CDR2 is SVGIG (reference sequence). CDR3 DNA sequence: TGTGCCTGGAGCACAGGGTACGAGCAGTACTTC. Translating it yields CAWSTGYEQYF. The whole variable domain, filled in from reference TRBV30 and TRBJ2-7, reads SQTIHQWPATLVQPVGSPLSLECTVEGTSNPNLYWYRQAAGRGLQLLFYSVGIGQISSEVPQNLSASRPQDRQFILSSKKLLLSDSGFYLCAWSTGYEQYFGPGTRLTVT.

The rearrangement links TRBV27 to TRBJ2-7; 7 bases match TRBD2. Unmatched junction bases numbered 9, after V lost 5 bases and J lost 2 bases. The CDR3 is 15 residues long. Germline CDR1 is MNHEY and CDR2 is SMNVEV (reference sequence). CDR3 nucleotides: TGTGCCAGCAGTACATCAGGCGGGGGAACCTACGAGCAGTACTTC. It specifies CASSTSGGGTYEQYF.

The gene calls are TRBV10-3 and TRBJ1-2, with 10 positions matching TRBD1. This CDR3 is built from 17 residues. Germline CDR1 is ENHRY and CDR2 is SYGVKD. Unmatched junction bases numbered 21, after V lost 10 bases and J lost 7 bases. The CDR3 DNA follows: TGTGCCACAACCGGGACAGGGGTTATTGGGGGGTCTGGTGGCTACACCTTC. Its protein product is CATTGTGVIGGSGGYTF.

A single count supports this clone. The chain employs TRBV29-1 and TRBJ1-4; D is ambiguous. V dropped 0 bases and J dropped 10 bases, with 6 bases sitting between them. The CDR3 runs 11 residues. Germline V gene sequence: CDR1 SQVTM, CDR2 ANQGSEA. The CDR3 DNA sequence: TGCAGCGTTGAAGAGTCGGGAAAACTGTTTTTT. The encoded protein is CSVEESGKLFF.

The chain is built from TRBV6-5 and TRBJ1-6, with 10 bases lining up with TRBD1. This CDR3 is built from 15 residues. The V gene's germline CDR1 is MNHEY and CDR2 SVGAGI. Trimming took 5 bases from V and 6 from J; bases not matched to a gene: 4. CDR3 region: CASSPGQGTNSPLHF. CDR3 DNA sequence: TGTGCCAGCAGTCCGGGACAGGGGACTAATTCACCCCTCCACTTT.

This clone was counted a few times. The chain carries TRBV15 and TRBJ1-6, with D possibly TRBD1 on 6 matching bases. The V gene lost 5 bases and the J gene lost 10 bases, with 15 bases spanning the gap. The germline V gene has CDR1 LNHNV and CDR2 YYDKDF (reference sequence). This CDR3 region has 14 residues. The CDR3 reads CATSPNREGSPLHF. In DNA form, the CDR3 reads TGTGCCACCAGCCCAAACAGGGAGGGGTCACCCCTCCACTTT.

The genes are TRBV11-1 and TRBJ2-3; no clear D gene. V was clipped by 5 bases and J by 1 base, with 13 bases between them. The CDR3 is 15 residues long. In germline, CDR1 is SGHAT, CDR2 FQDESV (reference sequence). The CDR3 sequence: CASSPNRQGTDTQYF. The CDR3 bases are TGTGCCAGCAGCCCAAATCGACAAGGCACAGATACGCAGTATTTT.